This T cell receptor beta chain was recovered during a study of blood T cell repertoires in COVID-19. About the research overall: T cells, B-cell-depleted T cells, or PBMCs supplied cDNA or gDNA.

V was pared by 1 base and J by 4 bases, with 4 bases of the junction left unmatched. The CDR3 has 15 residues. Looked up from germline, CDR1 is SGHRS and CDR2 is YFSETQ. How the authors handled the data: Amplification of reference gene primers provided the estimated nucleated cell counts. Clones were read by immunoSEQ multiplex PCR, and TCRdb kept only the in-frame ones, dropping some. The DNA was the basis for D and trimming; V, J and clone size are from that table. The data contain a few hundred thousand clones, around 90% of them singletons. The sequence derives from a woman in her 70s with COVID-19, enrolled during active disease. The sample was peripheral blood. This chain links TRBV5-1 with TRBJ1-1, with 10 bases fitting TRBD1. The CDR3: CASSLLGQGGTEAFF. CDR3 sequence (DNA): TGCGCCAGCAGCTTGCTAGGACAGGGGGGCACTGAAGCTTTCTTT.